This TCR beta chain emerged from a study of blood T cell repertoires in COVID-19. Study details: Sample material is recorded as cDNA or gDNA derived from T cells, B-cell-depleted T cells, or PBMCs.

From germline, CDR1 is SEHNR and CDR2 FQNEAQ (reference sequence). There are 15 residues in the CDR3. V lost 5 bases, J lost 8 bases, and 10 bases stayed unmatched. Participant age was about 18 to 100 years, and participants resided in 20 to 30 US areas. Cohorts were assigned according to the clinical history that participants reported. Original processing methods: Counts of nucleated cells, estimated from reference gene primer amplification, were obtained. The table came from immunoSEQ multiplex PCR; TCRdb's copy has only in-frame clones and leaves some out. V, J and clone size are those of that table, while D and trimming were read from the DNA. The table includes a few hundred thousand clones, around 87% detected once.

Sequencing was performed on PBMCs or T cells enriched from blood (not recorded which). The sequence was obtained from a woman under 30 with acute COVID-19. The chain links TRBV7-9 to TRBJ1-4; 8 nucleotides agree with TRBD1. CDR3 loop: CASSRDRGRVEKLFF. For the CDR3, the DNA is TGTGCCAGCAGCCGAGACAGGGGTCGAGTCGAAAAACTGTTTTTT.